The clone carrying this T cell receptor (beta chain) showed up just once. This specimen comes from a study of blood T cell repertoires in COVID-19. For the study at large: Nucleic acid was either cDNA or gDNA, and it came from T cells, B-cell-depleted T cells, or PBMCs.

Across over 20 US areas, participants ranged in age from about 18 to 90 years. Two negative PCRs, clearance, or symptom resolution characterized the recovered Cohort 3 donors. In the source study's methods: Amplification of reference gene primers was used by the study to estimate nucleated cell counts. Some clones are missing from TCRdb's copy, which holds only in-frame ones; the method was immunoSEQ multiplex PCR. V and J calls plus clone size are reproduced from that table; the DNA served to infer D and trimming. This table has 300,000 to 450,000 clones, more than 80% appearing once. V dropped 0 bases and J dropped 5; count of bases not matched to a gene: 14. The germline V gene encodes CDR1 KGHDR and CDR2 SFDVKD. The CDR3 is made up of 18 amino acids.

The receptor was isolated from a man between 18 and 35 years old who had recovered from COVID-19. The chain carries TRBV24-1 and TRBJ2-7; 8 bases are a match to TRBD1. The sequenced sample was PBMCs or T cells enriched from blood (not recorded which). This chain's CDR3 is CATSDLQGPQGADDEQYF. The CDR3 DNA sequence: TGTGCCACCAGTGATTTGCAAGGACCCCAGGGGGCGGACGACGAGCAGTACTTC.